Below, one T cell receptor beta chain is given with its context. This record belongs to a study of blood T cell repertoires in COVID-19. For the study at large: Samples representing acute and convalescent COVID-19 were sourced from the United States, Italy and Spain. In each case, the material was cDNA or gDNA derived from T cells, B-cell-depleted T cells, or PBMCs.

CDR3 size: 14 residues. V trimming: 4 bases; J trimming: 4 bases; junction bases outside the gene matches: 2. Germline V gives CDR1 WSHSY, CDR2 SAAADI. In the original workflow: Estimation of nucleated cell counts was performed using reference gene primer amplification. The method was immunoSEQ multiplex PCR; TCRdb's version includes in-frame clones alone and lacks a portion of them. V and J calls and clone size are those listed in that table; D and trimming were worked out from the DNA. The table records 200,000 to 250,000 clones, over 60% of them present only once. The sequence came from a woman between 70 and 85 years old with acute or convalescent COVID-19. The V gene is TRBV10-2, the J gene TRBJ2-2; TRBD2 agrees at 8 bases. Input material: peripheral blood. The CDR3 reads CASSGREATGELFF. In nucleotides, the CDR3 is TGCGCCAGCAGTGGGCGGGAGGCCACCGGGGAGCTGTTTTTT.